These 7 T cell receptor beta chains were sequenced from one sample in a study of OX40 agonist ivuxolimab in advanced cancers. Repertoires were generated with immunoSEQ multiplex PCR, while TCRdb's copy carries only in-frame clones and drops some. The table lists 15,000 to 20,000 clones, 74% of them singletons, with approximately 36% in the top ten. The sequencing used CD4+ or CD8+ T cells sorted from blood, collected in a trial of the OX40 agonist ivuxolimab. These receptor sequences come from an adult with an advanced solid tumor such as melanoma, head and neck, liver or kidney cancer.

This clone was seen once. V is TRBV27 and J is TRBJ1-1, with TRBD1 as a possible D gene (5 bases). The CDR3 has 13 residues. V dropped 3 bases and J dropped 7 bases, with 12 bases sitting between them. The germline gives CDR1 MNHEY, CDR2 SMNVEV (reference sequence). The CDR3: CASSLLGTGEAFF. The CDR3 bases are TGTGCCAGCAGTTTGTTGGGTACAGGTGAAGCTTTCTTT.

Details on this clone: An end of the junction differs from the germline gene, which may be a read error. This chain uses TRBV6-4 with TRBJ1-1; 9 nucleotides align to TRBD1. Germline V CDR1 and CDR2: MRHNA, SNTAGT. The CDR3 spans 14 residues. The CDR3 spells CASSYSGQGIEAFF. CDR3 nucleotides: TGTGCCAGCAGTTACTCGGGACAGGGTATTGAAGCTTTCTTT.

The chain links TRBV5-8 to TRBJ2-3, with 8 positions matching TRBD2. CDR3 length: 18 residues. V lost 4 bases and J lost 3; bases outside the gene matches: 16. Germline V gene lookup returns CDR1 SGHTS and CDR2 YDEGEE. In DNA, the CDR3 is TGTGCCAGCAGCCCGGATTCCTTAGCGGGGCCTCAAACAGATACGCAGTATTTT. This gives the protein CASSPDSLAGPQTDTQYF.

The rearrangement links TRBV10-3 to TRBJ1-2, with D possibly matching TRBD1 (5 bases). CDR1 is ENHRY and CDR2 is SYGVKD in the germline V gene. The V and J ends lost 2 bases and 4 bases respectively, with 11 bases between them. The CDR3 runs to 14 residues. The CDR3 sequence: CAISEGDRLYGYTF. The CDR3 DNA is TGTGCCATCAGTGAGGGGGACCGCCTCTATGGCTACACCTTC.

The CDR3, as DNA: TGTGCCAGTAGTATAGGGAGGGGGGCCCAAAACATTCAGTACTTC. This translates into CASSIGRGAQNIQYF. The gene calls are TRBV19 and TRBJ2-4; D could derive from TRBD1 or TRBD2 (6 bases each). Germline CDR1 LNHDA, CDR2 SQIVND (reference sequence). There are 15 residues in the CDR3. Trimming cost V 1 base and J 5 bases, with 12 bases left between them.

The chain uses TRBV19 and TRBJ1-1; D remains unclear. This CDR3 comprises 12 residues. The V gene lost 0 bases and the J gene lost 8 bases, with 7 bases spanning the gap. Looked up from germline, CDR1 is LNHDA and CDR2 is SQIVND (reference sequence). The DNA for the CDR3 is TGTGCCAGTAGTATAGATTCGCTCGAAGCTTTCTTT. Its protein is CASSIDSLEAFF.

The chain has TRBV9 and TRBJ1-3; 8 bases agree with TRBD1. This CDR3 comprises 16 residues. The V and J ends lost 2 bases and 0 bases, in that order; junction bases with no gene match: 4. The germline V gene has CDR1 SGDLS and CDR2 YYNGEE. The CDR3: CASSVGTGISGNTIYF. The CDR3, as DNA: TGTGCCAGCAGCGTGGGGACAGGAATCTCTGGAAACACCATATATTTT.